What follows are 21 T cell receptor beta chains derived from one specimen sequenced in a study of control samples from healthy donors and cancer patients (dated by TCRdb to the early 2020s). The library was built by means of the immunoSEQ multiplex PCR assay. This immuneACCESS table, as held by TCRdb, lists in-frame sequences with V and J called but not all clones. Of the missing ones, under half trace to an unresolved V gene in checked studies; the others have no known cause. The table for this sample lists approximately 150,000 clones; approximately 94% of them were counted only once. 1.1% to 1.5% of the sample goes to the ten largest clones. The sample consisted of blood. These receptors all stem from a woman aged 18-29 years in good health.

This clone was observed a single time. The V and J genes are TRBV28 and TRBJ1-2; 9 bases fit TRBD1. Per the germline V gene, CDR1 is MDHEN and CDR2 is SYDVKM. J was trimmed by 2 bases and V by 4 bases; bases with no gene match: 5. CDR3 size: 15 residues. CDR3 coding DNA: TGTGCCAGCAGTTCGTGGACAGGGGAAAACTATGGCTACACCTTC. Its protein is CASSSWTGENYGYTF.

To note about this clone: Other DNA sequences in this specimen translate into the identical CDR3. The gene calls are TRBV6-5 and TRBJ1-1, with no clear D. Germline-derived CDR1 and CDR2 are MNHEY and SVGAGI. With 6 bases removed from V and 2 bases from J, the gap between germline ends came to 7 bases. This CDR3 comprises 12 residues. CDR3 in amino acids: CASSRGNTEAFF. The DNA for the CDR3 is TGTGCCAGCAGCCGGGGTAACACTGAAGCTTTCTTT.

The J gene is TRBJ2-1, the V gene TRBV5-1; D perhaps matches TRBD1 (6 bases). V was pared by 4 bases and J by 13 bases, with 12 bases between. Germline assignment: CDR1 SGHRS and CDR2 YFSETQ. The CDR3 sequence is 11 residues long. The CDR3 DNA is TGCGCCAGCAGCCCAGGACAGACCCAGTTCTTC. Encoded protein: CASSPGQTQFF.

J is TRBJ1-5 and V is TRBV6-1, with 7 bases lining up with TRBD1. This CDR3 region has 16 residues. CDR1 is MNHNS and CDR2 is SASEGT in the germline V gene. With V trimmed by 4 bases and J by 3 bases, 9 bases remained unmatched. The CDR3 nucleotides are TGTGCCAGCAGTGCCCCGGGAGGGGGCACCAATCAGCCCCAGCATTTT. Protein product: CASSAPGGGTNQPQHF.

This chain links TRBV6-5 with TRBJ1-4, with 7 positions matching TRBD1. The CDR3 runs 14 residues. Germline V CDR1 and CDR2: MNHEY, SVGAGI. With V trimmed by 6 bases and J by 4 bases, 5 bases remained unmatched. The CDR3 bases are TGTGCCAGCAGCGGGGACAGACTTAATGAAAAACTGTTTTTT. It yields the protein CASSGDRLNEKLFF.

CDR3 coding DNA: TGTGCCAGTAGTAGAGGGACATCCGGGGAGCTGTTTTTT. It codes for CASSRGTSGELFF. The chain recombines TRBV19 with TRBJ2-2; D perhaps matches TRBD1 (6 bases). V lost 4 bases and J lost 6, with 9 bases in between. Germline V gene sequence: CDR1 LNHDA, CDR2 SQIVND (reference sequence). This CDR3 region has 13 residues.

CDR3 in DNA: TGTGCCACCAGTGACGCTGTAATACAGGGTGGGGGCTACACCTTC. This encodes CATSDAVIQGGGYTF. V usage is TRBV24-1 and J usage is TRBJ1-2; a weak D match, TRBD1 (6 bases). There are 15 residues in the CDR3. V lost 4 bases and J lost 8, with 19 bases in between. Germline CDR1 KGHDR, CDR2 SFDVKD.

The chain uses TRBV4-1 and TRBJ1-5; TRBD1 might be the D (6 bases). The CDR3 runs 17 residues. The germline gives CDR1 MGHRA, CDR2 YSYEKL. The ends were cut back, 0 bases at V and 0 bases at J, with 12 bases in the middle. CDR3: CASSQEVTGYSNQPQHF. As DNA, the CDR3 is TGCGCCAGCAGCCAAGAAGTAACAGGGTATAGCAATCAGCCCCAGCATTTT.

The CDR3: CASRLGRQVNQPQHF. CDR3 DNA: TGTGCCAGCAGGCTGGGACGCCAAGTCAATCAGCCCCAGCATTTT. The V and J genes are TRBV6-5 and TRBJ1-5, with D perhaps TRBD1 (5 bases). Germline V CDR1 and CDR2: MNHEY, SVGAGI. The CDR3 spans 15 residues. V was shortened by 6 bases and J by 3 bases, with 15 bases between the two germline ends.

V is TRBV10-3 and J is TRBJ1-2; D not certain. Germline V CDR1 and CDR2: ENHRY, SYGVKD. V lost 6 bases, J lost 8 bases, and 19 bases lay in between. This CDR3 is 14 amino acids long. CDR3 region: CAISPTEPERGYTF. In DNA form, the CDR3 reads TGTGCCATCAGCCCTACAGAGCCCGAACGGGGCTACACCTTC.

The chain joins TRBV6-5 to TRBJ2-5, with 11 bases identical to TRBD2. The junction had 1 base not matched to a gene; V was cut back by 0 bases and J by 1 base. The CDR3 has 16 amino acids. CDR1 MNHEY and CDR2 SVGAGI come from the germline V gene. The CDR3 spells CASSYSTSGAQETQYF. The DNA for the CDR3 is TGTGCCAGCAGTTACTCGACTAGCGGGGCCCAAGAGACCCAGTACTTC.

The V gene is TRBV16, the J gene TRBJ1-5, with D perhaps TRBD1 (5 bases). Germline lookup yields CDR1 KGHSY and CDR2 FQNENV. Trimming cost V 4 bases and J 1 base, with 11 bases left between them. The CDR3 extends over 15 amino acids. The CDR3 protein is CASSPSDRSNQPQHF. DNA of the CDR3: TGTGCCAGCAGCCCCTCCGACAGAAGCAATCAGCCCCAGCATTTT.

The chain links TRBV5-4 to TRBJ1-1; no firm D call. The germline CDR1 and CDR2 sequences are SGHNT and YYREEE (reference sequence). The CDR3 contains 14 residues. Trimming stripped 4 bases from V and 3 bases from J, with 13 bases between. The CDR3 spells CASSLGREDTEAFF. CDR3 nucleotides: TGTGCCAGCAGCCTCGGGAGGGAGGACACTGAAGCTTTCTTT.

V and J are TRBV7-9 and TRBJ1-4; 10 bases map to TRBD1. Germline V gene sequence: CDR1 SEHNR, CDR2 FQNEAQ (reference sequence). The CDR3 sequence is 15 residues long. After removal of 4 bases from V and 5 bases from J, the junction contained 4 bases not matched to a gene. This CDR3 reads CASSSPGQGNEKLFF. The CDR3 DNA reads as TGTGCCAGCAGCTCCCCGGGACAGGGGAATGAAAAACTGTTTTTT.

This chain joins TRBV5-1 and TRBJ1-1; D possibly corresponds to TRBD1 (5 bases). Germline-derived CDR1 and CDR2 are SGHRS and YFSETQ. This CDR3 spans 15 amino acids. Trimming left V 0 bases short and J 1 base short, with 10 bases between. For the CDR3, the DNA is TGCGCCAGCAGCTTGGTAATCGGGACGAACACTGAAGCTTTCTTT. Translating it yields CASSLVIGTNTEAFF.

The chain joins TRBV19 to TRBJ1-1; D gene uncertain. This CDR3 has 12 amino acids. Trimming took 4 bases from V and 2 from J, leaving 5 bases between them. CDR1 is LNHDA and CDR2 is SQIVND in the germline V gene (reference sequence). The CDR3 here is CASSRPNTEAFF. The DNA for the CDR3 is TGTGCCAGTAGTAGACCTAACACTGAAGCTTTCTTT.

The J gene is TRBJ2-1, the V gene TRBV24-1; perhaps TRBD1 as D (5 bases). The CDR3 spans 17 residues. Between the trimmed V and J ends, which lost 3 bases and 9 bases, there was a span of 23 bases. Germline CDR1 and CDR2: KGHDR and SFDVKD. The CDR3 sequence: CATSDPGAFRATGEQFF. Written as DNA, the CDR3 is TGTGCCACCAGTGATCCTGGGGCTTTTAGAGCTACCGGTGAGCAGTTCTTC.

The V call is TRBV4-3, the J call TRBJ2-7; 10 nucleotides line up with TRBD2. The CDR3 runs to 11 residues. The J segment lost 12 bases and the V segment lost 4 bases, leaving 3 bases of the junction unmatched. Germline-derived CDR1 and CDR2 are LGHNA and YSLEER. In nucleotides, the CDR3 is TGCGCCAGCAGCCTACTAGCGGGATTGTACTTC. It encodes CASSLLAGLYF.

The chain has TRBV7-8 and TRBJ1-1; perhaps TRBD1 as D (5 bases). Germline lookup yields CDR1 SGHVS and CDR2 FQNEAQ. The CDR3 runs to 13 residues. Trimming cost V 5 bases and J 4 bases, with 11 bases left between them. The CDR3 is CASSGRGATEAFF. CDR3 coding DNA: TGTGCCAGCAGCGGAAGGGGTGCCACTGAAGCTTTCTTT.

This chain joins TRBV10-3 and TRBJ2-2; TRBD2 matches 11 bases. There are 16 residues in the CDR3. CDR1 and CDR2 from the germline V gene are ENHRY and SYGVKD. Losses at the gene ends were 4 bases for V and 3 bases for J; bases not matched to a gene: 4. CDR3: CAISGSSGRYTGELFF. Written as DNA, the CDR3 is TGTGCCATCAGTGGGTCTAGCGGGAGGTACACCGGGGAGCTGTTTTTT.

The rearrangement uses TRBV7-6 and TRBJ2-7; 11 bases align to TRBD2. The CDR3 is made up of 15 amino acids. Trimming removed 4 bases from V and 2 bases from J; junction bases left unmatched: 4. CDR1 and CDR2 from the germline V gene are SGHVS and FNYEAQ. Here the CDR3 reads CASSYGTSGPYEQYF. The DNA of the CDR3 is TGTGCCAGCAGCTACGGGACTAGCGGCCCCTACGAGCAGTACTTC.